This is a list of T cell receptor beta chains from one sample in a study of blood T cell repertoires in COVID-19. Measured with immunoSEQ multiplex PCR; TCRdb has only the in-frame clones, and not every one. The sample contains a few hundred thousand clones, roughly nine tenths of which appear only once. Sequencing was carried out using PBMCs or T cells enriched from blood (not recorded which). These receptor sequences come from an older woman who had recovered from COVID-19. CDR3s include the opening cysteine and the closing phenylalanine or tryptophan. A D gene is named only where the DNA matches it firmly. The size field is filled for only some rows; it gives once, few, many or a size class.

clone size	V gene	CDR3 length	D gene	J gene	CDR3 protein	CDR3 DNA
-	TRBV30	12	-	TRBJ2-7	CAWSPQGDEQYF	TGTGCCTGGAGTCCCCAGGGCGACGAGCAGTACTTC
few	TRBV4-1	15	TRBD1	TRBJ1-1	CASSQDGTGVTEAFF	TGCGCCAGCAGCCAAGATGGGACAGGGGTAACTGAAGCTTTCTTT
-	TRBV2	12	-	TRBJ2-2	CASNREAGELFF	TGTGCCAGCAATAGGGAGGCCGGGGAGCTGTTTTTT
-	TRBV5-1	15	-	TRBJ1-3	CASSFDSPSGNTIYF	TGCGCCAGCAGCTTTGACAGCCCCTCTGGAAACACCATATATTTT
-	TRBV21-1	17	-	TRBJ1-5	CASSTGQGKSSNQPQHF	TGTGCCAGCAGCACCGGACAGGGGAAAAGTAGCAATCAGCCCCAGCATTTT
-	TRBV28	15	TRBD1	TRBJ1-5	CASSFQQGALQPQHF	TGTGCCAGCAGTTTTCAACAGGGGGCCCTTCAGCCCCAGCATTTT
-	TRBV11-2	16	-	TRBJ2-1	CASSFGGESSYNEQFF	TGTGCCAGCAGCTTCGGCGGGGAGAGCTCCTACAATGAGCAGTTCTTC
once	TRBV11-2	14	TRBD1	TRBJ2-1	CASSFRGPYNEQFF	TGTGCCAGCAGTTTTAGGGGGCCCTACAATGAGCAGTTCTTC
-	TRBV6-1	16	-	TRBJ1-5	CASSEALGGFGQPQHF	TGTGCCAGCAGTGAAGCTTTGGGGGGGTTTGGTCAGCCCCAGCATTTT
once	TRBV5-1	13	-	TRBJ1-2	CASSLAENYGYTF	TGCGCCAGCAGCTTGGCCGAGAACTATGGCTACACCTTC
-	TRBV10-2	11	-	TRBJ2-7	CASSLSYEQYF	TGCGCCAGCAGTTTATCCTACGAGCAGTACTTC
-	TRBV28	14	TRBD1	TRBJ1-4	CASSPYDRAEKLFF	TGTGCCAGCAGTCCCTACGACAGGGCTGAAAAACTGTTTTTT
-	TRBV2	13	-	TRBJ1-4	CASNRVYNEKLFF	TGTGCCAGCAACAGGGTTTATAATGAAAAACTGTTTTTT
once	TRBV24-1	13	-	TRBJ1-5	CATSLGGSQPQHF	TGTGCCACCTCCTTAGGGGGATCTCAGCCCCAGCATTTT
-	TRBV13	11	-	TRBJ2-3	CASSPQDTQYF	TGTGCCAGCAGCCCCCAGGATACGCAGTATTTT
-	TRBV12-5	17	-	TRBJ2-2	CASGLDLRGTNTGELFF	TGTGCTAGTGGTTTGGACCTAAGGGGGACGAACACCGGGGAGCTGTTTTTT
-	TRBV2	15	-	TRBJ2-3	CASRRDTTSTDTQYF	TGTGCCAGCAGGAGGGACACGACTAGCACAGATACGCAGTATTTT
-	TRBV2	13	TRBD1	TRBJ1-2	CASREQGASGYTF	TGTGCCAGCAGGGAACAGGGGGCAAGTGGCTACACCTTC
-	TRBV10-3	15	TRBD2	TRBJ2-3	CATIGTTLSTDTQYF	TGTGCCACCATTGGGACTACCCTATCCACAGATACGCAGTATTTT
once	TRBV11-2	16	TRBD2	TRBJ2-1	CASSAMVAGGHNEQFF	TGTGCCAGCAGCGCTATGGTAGCGGGGGGGCATAATGAGCAGTTCTTC
-	TRBV6-5	15	-	TRBJ1-6	CASRRIQGYNSPLHF	TGTGCCAGCAGGAGAATACAGGGTTATAATTCACCCCTCCACTTT
-	TRBV10-3	15	-	TRBJ2-2	CAISAGLTNTGELFF	TGTGCCATCAGTGCGGGACTCACGAACACCGGGGAGCTGTTTTTT
-	TRBV24-1	20	TRBD1	TRBJ2-3	CATSDTSPLISQGARDTQYF	TGTGCCACCAGTGATACCTCCCCCTTGATTTCACAGGGGGCCCGGGATACGCAGTATTTT
-	TRBV2	16	TRBD1	TRBJ1-6	CASSSGTGGQNSPLHF	TGTGCCAGCAGTTCAGGGACAGGGGGTCAGAATTCACCCCTCCACTTT
-	TRBV4-1	16	-	TRBJ1-1	CASSHGGGIPNTEAFF	TGCGCCAGCAGCCATGGGGGGGGAATTCCGAACACTGAAGCTTTCTTT
-	TRBV5-1	15	TRBD2	TRBJ2-1	CASRPSGGANNEQFF	TGCGCCAGCAGGCCTAGCGGGGGGGCCAACAATGAGCAGTTCTTC
-	TRBV28	15	TRBD1	TRBJ2-3	CASSSPGQGTDTQYF	TGTGCCAGCAGTTCACCGGGACAGGGGACAGATACGCAGTATTTT
-	TRBV7-9	15	-	TRBJ1-4	CASSYTGTEGEKLFF	TGTGCCAGCAGCTATACCGGGACGGAGGGTGAAAAACTGTTTTTT
-	TRBV5-1	14	TRBD1	TRBJ2-7	CASRLQQGLYEQYF	TGCGCCAGCAGATTACAACAGGGGTTATACGAGCAGTACTTC
-	TRBV3-1/TRBV3-2	15	-	TRBJ1-1	CASSQEGQGLPEAFF	TGTGCCAGCAGCCAAGAGGGCCAGGGACTTCCTGAAGCTTTCTTT
-	TRBV7-9	14	-	TRBJ1-2	CASSFDWQFYGYTF	TGTGCCAGCAGCTTCGATTGGCAGTTCTATGGCTACACCTTC
once	TRBV5-6	14	-	TRBJ1-6	CASSLARYNSPLHF	TGTGCCAGCAGCCTAGCACGATATAATTCACCCCTCCACTTT
-	TRBV20-1	11	-	TRBJ2-7	CSARVMYEQYF	TGCAGTGCTAGAGTAATGTACGAGCAGTACTTC
once	TRBV30	14	-	TRBJ1-6	CAWSVGGGSSPLHF	TGTGCCTGGAGTGTCGGTGGGGGGAGTTCACCCCTCCACTTT
-	TRBV9	15	-	TRBJ2-3	CASGLPSSSTDTQYF	TGTGCCAGCGGACTGCCTAGTTCTAGCACAGATACGCAGTATTTT
-	TRBV21-1	16	-	TRBJ1-3	CASSNPRGRSGNTIYF	TGTGCCAGCAGCAACCCCAGGGGAAGGTCTGGAAACACCATATATTTT
-	TRBV3-1/TRBV3-2	15	TRBD1	TRBJ1-6	CASSLGTGNNSPLHF	TGTGCCAGCAGCCTCGGGACAGGCAATAATTCACCCCTCCACTTT
-	TRBV6-5	14	-	TRBJ2-5	CASRRGLYQETQYF	TGTGCCAGCAGACGAGGACTATACCAAGAGACCCAGTACTTC
-	TRBV24-1	16	-	TRBJ1-5	CATSDPGEGSNQPQHF	TGTGCCACCAGTGACCCCGGGGAGGGAAGCAATCAGCCCCAGCATTTT
few	TRBV7-8	14	-	TRBJ2-5	CASSPQGTQETQYF	TGTGCCAGCAGCCCCCAGGGGACCCAGGAGACCCAGTACTTC